This T cell receptor beta chain was sequenced in a study of T cells in Graves' hyperthyroidism and ophthalmopathy. Across the whole study: Upon initial diagnosis and before any treatment, peripheral blood was collected.

The TCR beta CDR3 regions underwent amplification using RNA transcripts as the source. The HTBI primer set drove a first-round RT-PCR of the TCR CDR3. MiXCR was run by TCRdb on the multiplex PCR reads, yielding one entry per CDR3 protein. The sample includes some 380,000 distinct CDR3 sequences, roughly 14% seen only once; the top ten take 20% to 25%. This clonotype was picked up many times. Its antigen remains unidentified. Those with hyperthyroidism were 18 to 65 years old, newly diagnosed, and ill for under 2 months. Together with thyroid ultrasound, orbital computed tomography, serum thyroxine and TRAb, clinical symptoms were used for diagnoses. Study-level points and caveats: Blood held most thyroid clonotypes expanded above 0.001 frequency.

The source material was blood. This TCR came from a man aged 25 to 45 with Graves' hyperthyroidism that later progressed to Graves' ophthalmopathy.

CDR3 amino acids: CSATLGRGTHEQYF. Written as DNA, the CDR3 is TGCAGTGCTACCCTGGGGCGAGGGACCCACGAGCAGTACTTC. The chain employs TRBV20-1 and TRBJ2-7; the D call may be TRBD1 or TRBD2 (5 bases each). The V and J ends lost 4 bases and 5 bases respectively, with 18 bases between them. Germline CDR1 and CDR2: DFQATT and SNEGSKA (reference sequence). The CDR3 is made up of 14 amino acids.